This is a list of T cell receptor beta chains from one sample in a study of cytomegalovirus exposure and HLA in healthy donors. Sequenced by immunoSEQ multiplex PCR; TCRdb stores in-frame clones only, minus some. The sample carries approximately 150,000 clones, around 83% recorded once. Sequenced sample: PBMCs. All receptors come from a man aged 25 to 45 in good health and CMV-seropositive. The CDR3 runs from the conserved cysteine through the conserved F or W. D genes are given only for firm matches. Some rows mark clone size as missing; the rest say once, few, many or name a class of expanded clone.

j_gene: TRBJ1-2; len: 15; v_gene: TRBV4-1; abundance: -; d_gene: TRBD1; CDR3nt: TGCGCCAGCAGCCCCCTCGACAGGGCCGACTATGGCTACACCTTC; CDR3aa: CASSPLDRADYGYTF
j_gene: TRBJ2-1; len: 13; v_gene: TRBV5-4; abundance: -; d_gene: -; CDR3nt: TGTGCCAGCAGCTTCTACGGGAGCGGTGAGCAGTTCTTC; CDR3aa: CASSFYGSGEQFF
j_gene: TRBJ2-2; len: 14; v_gene: TRBV6-1; abundance: -; d_gene: -; CDR3nt: TGTGCCAGCAGTGAAACAGCGAACACCGGGGAGCTGTTTTTT; CDR3aa: CASSETANTGELFF
j_gene: TRBJ1-1; len: 11; v_gene: TRBV20-1; abundance: -; d_gene: -; CDR3nt: TGCAGTGCTAGTTCGAGTTTTGAAGCTTTCTTT; CDR3aa: CSASSSFEAFF
j_gene: TRBJ1-1; len: 14; v_gene: TRBV30; abundance: -; d_gene: TRBD1; CDR3nt: TGTGCCTGGAGGGGACAGGGCCGGACCACTGAAGCTTTCTTT; CDR3aa: CAWRGQGRTTEAFF
j_gene: TRBJ2-1; len: 15; v_gene: TRBV11-3; abundance: few; d_gene: TRBD1; CDR3nt: TGTGCCAGCAGTTTGACAGGGGACTCCTACAATGAGCAGTTCTTC; CDR3aa: CASSLTGDSYNEQFF
j_gene: TRBJ2-1; len: 16; v_gene: TRBV6-6; abundance: -; d_gene: TRBD2; CDR3nt: TGTGCCAGCAGTTATGGCGGGAGCTCCTCCTACAATGAGCAGTTCTTC; CDR3aa: CASSYGGSSSYNEQFF
j_gene: TRBJ2-5; len: 14; v_gene: TRBV7-9; abundance: once; d_gene: TRBD2; CDR3nt: TGTTCCAGCAGCTTAGCGGGAGGAGGGGAGACCCAGTACTTC; CDR3aa: CSSSLAGGGETQYF
j_gene: TRBJ1-1; len: 14; v_gene: TRBV6-1; abundance: -; d_gene: -; CDR3nt: TGTGCCAGCAGTGCACCACAGATGAACACTGAAGCTTTCTTT; CDR3aa: CASSAPQMNTEAFF
j_gene: TRBJ1-3; len: 17; v_gene: TRBV23-1; abundance: -; d_gene: -; CDR3nt: TGCGCCAGCGGAATCCGGGTCCTGAACCTTTCTGGAAACACCATATATTTT; CDR3aa: CASGIRVLNLSGNTIYF
j_gene: TRBJ2-5; len: 15; v_gene: TRBV5-4; abundance: -; d_gene: -; CDR3nt: TGTGCCAGCAGCTTGGTTGGGGCCCTCGGGGAGACCCAGTACTTC; CDR3aa: CASSLVGALGETQYF
j_gene: TRBJ2-1; len: 15; v_gene: TRBV6-1; abundance: -; d_gene: TRBD2; CDR3nt: TGTGCCAGCAGTGCCCTAGCGGGGGCTAACAATGAGCAGTTCTTC; CDR3aa: CASSALAGANNEQFF
j_gene: TRBJ2-3; len: 11; v_gene: TRBV6-5; abundance: -; d_gene: -; CDR3nt: TGTGCCAGCAGGGGGGGAGATACGCAGTATTTT; CDR3aa: CASRGGDTQYF
j_gene: TRBJ1-1; len: 17; v_gene: TRBV10-3; abundance: once; d_gene: TRBD1; CDR3nt: TGTGCCATCAGTGAGTATACAGGACCGCAGGGGGACACTGAAGCTTTCTTT; CDR3aa: CAISEYTGPQGDTEAFF
j_gene: TRBJ2-3; len: 15; v_gene: TRBV18; abundance: -; d_gene: -; CDR3nt: TGTGCCAGCTCACCGAGGGTAATCCCCACAGATACGCAGTATTTT; CDR3aa: CASSPRVIPTDTQYF
j_gene: TRBJ1-1; len: 13; v_gene: TRBV10-2; abundance: -; d_gene: -; CDR3nt: TGCGCCAGCAGGAGCCTTGACAGTTTTGAAGCTTTCTTT; CDR3aa: CASRSLDSFEAFF
j_gene: TRBJ2-2; len: 16; v_gene: TRBV9; abundance: -; d_gene: TRBD2; CDR3nt: TGTGCCAGCAGCGTTACGAGCGGGAGGGGCACCGGGGAGCTGTTTTTT; CDR3aa: CASSVTSGRGTGELFF
j_gene: TRBJ1-4; len: 18; v_gene: TRBV18; abundance: -; d_gene: TRBD1; CDR3nt: TGTGCCAGCTCACCATGGAAAGGGACAGGGCGAACAAATGAAAAACTGTTTTTT; CDR3aa: CASSPWKGTGRTNEKLFF
j_gene: TRBJ2-1; len: 15; v_gene: TRBV12-5; abundance: -; d_gene: TRBD2; CDR3nt: TGTGCTAGTGGTTTGGGACTAGCGGTCTACAATGAGCAGTTCTTC; CDR3aa: CASGLGLAVYNEQFF
j_gene: TRBJ2-1; len: 14; v_gene: TRBV5-6; abundance: -; d_gene: TRBD1; CDR3nt: TGTGCCAGCAGCTGGGGGACAGGGAAGCATGAGCAGTTCTTC; CDR3aa: CASSWGTGKHEQFF
j_gene: TRBJ1-5; len: 14; v_gene: TRBV6-1; abundance: -; d_gene: -; CDR3nt: TGTGCCAGCAGTGAAAGGGACACCGGTCAGCCCCAGCATTTT; CDR3aa: CASSERDTGQPQHF
j_gene: TRBJ1-5; len: 16; v_gene: TRBV13; abundance: once; d_gene: TRBD1; CDR3nt: TGTGCCAGCAGCCGAGGTAGGGACAGCCTCAATCAGCCCCAGCATTTT; CDR3aa: CASSRGRDSLNQPQHF
j_gene: TRBJ2-5; len: 15; v_gene: TRBV29-1; abundance: -; d_gene: -; CDR3nt: TGCAGCGTTGCAAGAATGAGCGGGTACCAAGAGACCCAGTACTTC; CDR3aa: CSVARMSGYQETQYF
j_gene: TRBJ2-7; len: 15; v_gene: TRBV30; abundance: -; d_gene: -; CDR3nt: TGTGCCTGGAGTACGAACTACAGGGAGCACTACGAGCAGTACTTC; CDR3aa: CAWSTNYREHYEQYF
j_gene: TRBJ2-1; len: 16; v_gene: TRBV5-4; abundance: few; d_gene: TRBD1; CDR3nt: TGTGCCAGCAGCTTGGGTAGGACAGGGGGCTACAATGAGCAGTTCTTC; CDR3aa: CASSLGRTGGYNEQFF
j_gene: TRBJ1-2; len: 14; v_gene: TRBV6-6; abundance: -; d_gene: TRBD1; CDR3nt: TGTGCCAGCAGTTACCAGGGGGTCGGGGAAGGCTACACCTTC; CDR3aa: CASSYQGVGEGYTF
j_gene: TRBJ1-4; len: 12; v_gene: TRBV2; abundance: -; d_gene: -; CDR3nt: TGTGCCGGGGGCAGGGTTGGGGAAAAACTGTTTTTT; CDR3aa: CAGGRVGEKLFF
j_gene: TRBJ2-3; len: 16; v_gene: TRBV5-4; abundance: -; d_gene: TRBD2; CDR3nt: TGTGCCAGCAGCTTGGGAGGTCTAGCGGGATCGGATACGCAGTATTTT; CDR3aa: CASSLGGLAGSDTQYF
j_gene: TRBJ1-2; len: 14; v_gene: TRBV19; abundance: -; d_gene: TRBD1; CDR3nt: TGTGCCAGTAGTATAGCTGACAGGGTCTATGGCTACACCTTC; CDR3aa: CASSIADRVYGYTF
j_gene: TRBJ1-2; len: 17; v_gene: TRBV14; abundance: -; d_gene: TRBD1; CDR3nt: TGTGCCAGCAGTCACAGGGGAATGGGCATAGCTAACTATGGCTACACCTTC; CDR3aa: CASSHRGMGIANYGYTF
j_gene: TRBJ2-2; len: 15; v_gene: TRBV4-1; abundance: -; d_gene: TRBD1; CDR3nt: TGCGCCAGCAGCCGCGGACAGGGGCCCACCGGGGAGCTGTTTTTT; CDR3aa: CASSRGQGPTGELFF
j_gene: TRBJ2-5; len: 18; v_gene: TRBV11-3; abundance: -; d_gene: -; CDR3nt: TGTGCCAGCAGCTTCTTCGGACTAAGTACGGGGACCCGAGAGACCCAGTACTTC; CDR3aa: CASSFFGLSTGTRETQYF
j_gene: TRBJ2-7; len: 13; v_gene: TRBV6-5; abundance: -; d_gene: -; CDR3nt: TGTGCCAGCAGTCGCTACTACAGGGACGAGCAGTACTTC; CDR3aa: CASSRYYRDEQYF
j_gene: TRBJ2-7; len: 17; v_gene: TRBV11-2; abundance: -; d_gene: TRBD1; CDR3nt: TGTGCCAGCAGCTTAGGAGGGTGGGGGGACAGGGGGGACGAGCAGTACTTC; CDR3aa: CASSLGGWGDRGDEQYF
j_gene: TRBJ1-1; len: 13; v_gene: TRBV11-3; abundance: -; d_gene: -; CDR3nt: TGTGCCAGCAGCTTTCCCCGGAACACTGAAGCTTTCTTT; CDR3aa: CASSFPRNTEAFF
j_gene: TRBJ1-5; len: 16; v_gene: TRBV19; abundance: -; d_gene: TRBD1; CDR3nt: TGTGCCAGCGGGGACAGAGGGGTTAATAGCAATCAGCCCCAGCATTTT; CDR3aa: CASGDRGVNSNQPQHF
j_gene: TRBJ2-1; len: 15; v_gene: TRBV4-3; abundance: -; d_gene: TRBD2; CDR3nt: TGCGCCAGCAGCCAATACCTAGCGGACTACAATGAGCAGTTCTTC; CDR3aa: CASSQYLADYNEQFF
j_gene: TRBJ1-1; len: 15; v_gene: TRBV6-1; abundance: -; d_gene: TRBD1; CDR3nt: TGTGCCAGCAGTGAAAGTGGGACAGGTAACACTGAAGCTTTCTTT; CDR3aa: CASSESGTGNTEAFF
j_gene: TRBJ1-1; len: 14; v_gene: TRBV5-4; abundance: few; d_gene: TRBD1; CDR3nt: TGTGCCAGCAGCTGGGGACAGGGCGACACTGAAGCTTTCTTT; CDR3aa: CASSWGQGDTEAFF
j_gene: TRBJ1-5; len: 14; v_gene: TRBV6-1; abundance: once; d_gene: TRBD1; CDR3nt: TGTGCCAGCAGTGAGGGGACAGCCAATCAGCCCCAGCATTTT; CDR3aa: CASSEGTANQPQHF